This TCR beta chain stems from a study of CD8 T cells in Susac syndrome. The study sequenced TCR beta in blood CD8+ and CD4+ T cells. The V end lost 5 bases, the J end lost 2 bases, and 14 bases lay between the germline ends. The CDR3 is made up of 14 amino acids. Germline V CDR1 and CDR2: SQVTM, ANQGSEA. cDNA came from around 0.54 to 1 ug RNA primed by random hexamers. TCR beta CDR3 was amplified by immunoSEQ multiplex PCR. This amplification extended across 54 Vbeta and 13 Jbeta segments. From the immunoSEQ multiplex PCR reads, TCRdb called clonotypes with MiXCR, one entry per CDR3 protein. The table records nearly 70,000 distinct CDR3 sequences, over 90% of them present only once.

Sample: CD8+ T cells from PBMCs. The rearrangement uses TRBV29-1 and TRBJ2-3; possibly TRBD1 or TRBD2 for D (5 bases each). The TCR sequence derives from a human donor in good health. The CDR3 here is CSVFDGAPTDTQYF. DNA of the CDR3: TGCAGCGTTTTCGACGGGGCACCCACAGATACGCAGTATTTT.